The rows below give T cell receptor beta chains drawn from one sample of a study of blood T cells in healthy people across ages. TCRdb used MiXCR to reprocess the 5' RACE reads, holding one entry per CDR3 protein. Found here are 600,000 to 650,000 distinct CDR3 sequences, under 65% of them singletons; the top ten hold roughly 34%. What was sequenced was blood. These receptors were taken from a man aged 55 to 70 in good health. The conserved cysteine and the conserved F or W are not part of the CDR3 here. D genes are given only for firm matches.

cdr3_aa: ASSFAGTEIYGYT
d_call: TRBD1
j_call: TRBJ1-2
v_call: TRBV5-1

cdr3_aa: ASRPDGYTEAF
d_call: .
j_call: TRBJ1-1
v_call: TRBV2

cdr3_aa: ASSPGRPFGPQH
d_call: .
j_call: TRBJ1-5
v_call: TRBV7-2

cdr3_aa: SARRQGGKTQY
d_call: TRBD1
j_call: TRBJ2-5
v_call: TRBV20-1

cdr3_aa: SFRTRPGNEQF
d_call: .
j_call: TRBJ2-1
v_call: TRBV29-1

cdr3_aa: ASSLMTGQETQY
d_call: .
j_call: TRBJ2-5
v_call: TRBV7-9

cdr3_aa: SVVGRGSSGANVLT
d_call: TRBD1
j_call: TRBJ2-6
v_call: TRBV29-1

cdr3_aa: ASSLTGGEKLF
d_call: .
j_call: TRBJ1-4
v_call: TRBV7-9

cdr3_aa: SANSGGGKTQY
d_call: TRBD2
j_call: TRBJ2-5
v_call: TRBV20-1

cdr3_aa: ASSSKRGTYEQY
d_call: TRBD2
j_call: TRBJ2-7
v_call: TRBV7-2

cdr3_aa: ASRGNQETQY
d_call: .
j_call: TRBJ2-5
v_call: TRBV2

cdr3_aa: ASSKGQGGSYEQY
d_call: .
j_call: TRBJ2-7
v_call: TRBV2

cdr3_aa: ASTKGQGRTYEQY
d_call: TRBD1
j_call: TRBJ2-7
v_call: TRBV27

cdr3_aa: ASSQRLVTGGPGNEQF
d_call: .
j_call: TRBJ2-1
v_call: TRBV4-2

cdr3_aa: ASSSVGTQY
d_call: .
j_call: TRBJ2-5
v_call: TRBV3-1

cdr3_aa: ASSYMLDRAGGYT
d_call: TRBD1
j_call: TRBJ1-2
v_call: TRBV6-6